This TCR beta chain was obtained from a study of blood T cell repertoires in COVID-19. Across the whole study: Acute and convalescent COVID-19 samples came from the United States, Italy and Spain. The analysed material was cDNA or gDNA that came from T cells, B-cell-depleted T cells, or PBMCs.

Under the authors' procedure: Estimates of nucleated cell counts were drawn from the amplification of reference gene primers. The data were produced by immunoSEQ multiplex PCR, yet TCRdb's version contains in-frame clones alone and is incomplete. Clone size and V and J calls were adopted from that table, with D and trimming inferred from the DNA. The profile shows about 380,000 clones, 89% of them singletons. CDR3 length: 14 amino acids. Deletions cut 8 bases from V and 6 bases from J, with 20 bases between. CDR1 is SNHLY and CDR2 is FYNNEI in the germline V gene. The clonotype was recovered from a man aged 35-49 years with acute or convalescent COVID-19. The chain has TRBV2 and TRBJ2-7, with D possibly being TRBD2 (5 bases). The sample taken for sequencing was peripheral blood. The CDR3 sequence: CASGAERELSEQYF. The DNA of the CDR3 is TGTGCCAGCGGTGCCGAAAGGGAGCTTAGCGAGCAGTACTTC.